The T cell receptor beta chain described here comes from a study of T cell responses to AZD1222 COVID-19 vaccine. Whole-study findings and limits: A mostly white British donor set with more females was recruited, and clonal diversity was possibly underestimated. Repertoire sampling happened only post peak T cell response.

Data came from immunoSEQ multiplex PCR; TCRdb stores just in-frame clones and leaves some out. The table includes over 150,000 clones, 91% detected once. Germline V lookup: CDR1 SGDLS, CDR2 YYNGEE. V was cut by 0 bases and J by 3 bases, with 13 bases left in between. The CDR3 runs 16 residues. As for this clone: The antigen is not known.

This sample comprised peripheral blood, obtained 28 days after the second AZD1222 dose. The chain recombines TRBV9 with TRBJ2-1; D is possibly TRBD1 or TRBD2 (6 bases each). The receptor was isolated from an adult who received the AZD1222 COVID-19 vaccine. CDR3 DNA: TGTGCCAGCAGCGTAGAGGGGGGATATTACTACAATGAGCAGTTCTTC. Encoded protein: CASSVEGGYYYNEQFF.